These 15 T cell receptor beta chains were sequenced from one sample in a study of breast tumors, draining lymph nodes, adjacent tissues. TCRdb re-derived calls from the multiplex PCR reads in MiXCR, one entry per CDR3 protein. Of approximately 210,000 distinct CDR3 sequences listed, about a third are singletons. The lymph nodes were axillary draining lymph nodes from breast cancer patients. Sequencing was carried out using axillary lymph node tissue. These receptors were obtained from a female donor with breast cancer. Some clones in this sample may be carry-over from other donors' samples.

This clonotype has ten or more counts. The CDR3 nucleotides read TGTGCCAGCAGCTTCACCGGGACAGGGAGATACGAGCAGTACTTC. Translating it yields CASSFTGTGRYEQYF. The rearrangement joins TRBV7-9 to TRBJ2-7; 9 bases agree with TRBD1. The CDR3 runs 15 residues. The trim removed 3 bases at V and 4 bases at J, leaving 7 bases unmatched. Germline-derived CDR1 and CDR2 are SEHNR and FQNEAQ (reference sequence).

This clonotype was counted once. The conserved closing phenylalanine or tryptophan is absent in this CDR3, likely reflecting a read error. The chain is built from TRBV7-3 and TRBJ2-7, with D perhaps matching TRBD1 or TRBD2 (6 bases each). Per germline, CDR1 SGHTA and CDR2 FQGTGA. The CDR3 totals 14 residues. The V end lost 5 bases, the J end lost 4 bases, and 15 bases lay between the germline ends. The CDR3 bases are TGTGCCAGCAGCGTAGGGGGGAATACTTACGAGCAGTACCAC. Residues: CASSVGGNTYEQYH.

In this sample, this clonotype turned up many times. The chain is built from TRBV6-5 and TRBJ2-7; no reliable D call. CDR1 MNHEY and CDR2 SVGAGI come from the germline V gene. Trimming left V 5 bases short and J 4 bases short, with 9 bases between. There are 12 residues in the CDR3. CDR3 nucleotide sequence: TGTGCCAGCAGTCCCGACGTGTACGAGCAGTACTTC. It codes for CASSPDVYEQYF.

At least ten counts were recorded for this clonotype. V and J are TRBV12-3 or TRBV12-4 and TRBJ2-3; no reliable D call. V lost 2 bases to trimming and J lost 4 bases, with 7 bases between them. The CDR3 is 13 residues long. CDR3 sequence: CASSLRAADTQYF. The CDR3 DNA reads TGTGCCAGCAGTTTACGGGCCGCAGATACGCAGTATTTT.

Of note for this clonotype: The junction shows a germline mismatch at one end, possibly a read error. The V and J genes are TRBV25-1 and TRBJ2-7, with 13 bases aligning to TRBD2. The CDR3 covers 17 residues. CDR1 is MGHDK and CDR2 is SYGVNS in the germline V gene. CDR3 amino acids: CASSESLGLAGAYEQCF. In DNA, the CDR3 is TGTGCCAGCAGTGAGTCCCTTGGACTAGCGGGAGCTTACGAGCAGTGCTTC.

This clonotype was seen ten or more times. Sequence at one end of the junction differs from germline and may be a read error. The V gene is TRBV7-7, the J gene TRBJ1-4; D remains unclear. The CDR3 contains 13 residues. Germline V lookup: CDR1 SSHAT, CDR2 FNYEAQ (reference sequence). The CDR3 DNA reads as TGTGCTAGCAGCTTACGGGTTGGTGAAAAACTGTTTTTT. It codes for CASSLRVGEKLFF.

This clonotype was seen ten or more times. V is TRBV4-2 and J is TRBJ2-7, with D perhaps TRBD2 (6 bases). V gave up 4 bases and J gave up 3 bases, with 13 bases separating them. The length of the CDR3 is 14 residues. CDR1 is LGHNA, CDR2 YNFKEQ, per germline. The CDR3 is CASSRAGTLYEQYF. As DNA, the CDR3 is TGTGCCAGCAGCCGAGCCGGGACTCTCTACGAGCAGTACTTC.

This clonotype was detected many times. The gene calls are TRBV29-1 and TRBJ2-7, with TRBD1 matching over 7 bases. Germline V lookup: CDR1 SQVTM, CDR2 ANQGSEA. CDR3 length: 13 residues. J gave up 4 bases and V 7 bases, and 10 bases lay outside the gene matches. The CDR3 DNA follows: TGCAGCGCAAGGGACAGTAAGTCGTACGAGCAGTACTTC. The encoded protein is CSARDSKSYEQYF.

This clonotype was seen at least ten times. The chain is built from TRBV19 and TRBJ1-3, with D hard to call. Trimming pared 6 bases from V and 1 base from J, leaving 7 bases between. This CDR3 is built from 13 residues. Looked up from germline, CDR1 is LNHDA and CDR2 is SQIVND (reference sequence). The CDR3 here is CASRWGSGNTIYF. The DNA for the CDR3 is TGTGCCAGTAGGTGGGGTTCTGGAAACACCATATATTTT.

As concerns this clonotype: One end of the junction fails to match germline, which may point to a read error. This chain joins TRBV7-9 and TRBJ1-5; 9 bases fit TRBD1. The V gene's germline CDR1 is SEHNR and CDR2 FQNEAQ (reference sequence). CDR3 length: 14 residues. The CDR3 spells CAGSLGTGNQPQHF. The CDR3 region has the DNA TGTGCCGGCAGCTTAGGGACAGGGAATCAGCCCCAGCATTTT.

V usage is TRBV9 and J usage is TRBJ1-1; 7 bases align to TRBD1. The V gene's germline CDR1 is SGDLS and CDR2 YYNGEE. This CDR3 has 15 amino acids. Trimming cost V 0 bases and J 2 bases; bases outside gene matches: 4. Here the CDR3 DNA reads TGTGCCAGCAGCGTAGTAAAGGGGGCCAACACTGAAGCTTTCTTT. It is translated as CASSVVKGANTEAFF.

This clonotype was counted at least ten times. The chain links TRBV7-2 to TRBJ2-5, with 7 bases matching TRBD1. This CDR3 is built from 13 residues. Germline CDR1 and CDR2: SGHTA and FQGNSA. V shed 3 bases, J shed 2 bases, and the junction held 0 bases outside the gene matches. CDR3 protein: CASSLGQQETQYF. CDR3 DNA: TGTGCCAGCAGCTTGGGACAGCAAGAGACCCAGTACTTC.

This clonotype has only one observation. No conserved phenylalanine or tryptophan is present at the end of the CDR3, so a read error is the likely explanation. The gene calls are TRBV19 and TRBJ2-1; TRBD1 is a possible D gene (6 bases). This CDR3 has 16 amino acids. CDR1 and CDR2 from the germline V gene are LNHDA and SQIVND (reference sequence). Deletions cut 3 bases from V and 10 bases from J, with 22 bases between. CDR3 sequence (DNA): TGTGCCAGTAGTATGGTCGAGGGAGTGGGGGCCCGGGAGCAGTTCTCC. This translates into CASSMVEGVGAREQFS.

This clonotype came up many times. The V gene is TRBV7-8, the J gene TRBJ2-1; 9 nucleotides line up with TRBD2. Germline loops: CDR1 SGHVS, CDR2 FQNEAQ. The J segment lost 4 bases and the V segment lost 5 bases, leaving 9 bases of the junction unmatched. The CDR3 has 16 residues. As DNA, the CDR3 is TGTGCCAGCAGCCCGCTGACTAGCGGTTTATACAATGAGCAGTTCTTC. This translates into CASSPLTSGLYNEQFF.

This clonotype has at least ten counts. V is TRBV18 and J is TRBJ2-7; tentatively, D is TRBD1 or TRBD2 (5 bases each). Germline V lookup: CDR1 KGHSH, CDR2 LQKENI. This CDR3 has 14 amino acids. V was pared by 5 bases and J by 6 bases, with 17 bases between. The CDR3 loop reads CASSEGLASSEQYF. For the CDR3, the DNA is TGTGCCAGCTCAGAGGGGTTAGCCTCAAGCGAGCAGTACTTC.